This T cell receptor (beta chain) was captured by sequencing in a study of blood T cell repertoires in COVID-19. The V end lost 3 bases, the J end lost 3 bases, and 14 bases lay between the germline ends. This CDR3 is built from 15 residues. The germline V gene encodes CDR1 LNHNV and CDR2 YYDKDF (reference sequence). Generated by immunoSEQ multiplex PCR, the TCRdb table keeps only in-frame clones and is missing some. The repertoire holds under 300,000 clones, with approximately 85% as singletons. The clonotype comes from a woman younger than 45 who had recovered from COVID-19. Sequencing input: PBMCs or T cells enriched from blood (not recorded which). The J gene is TRBJ1-1, the V gene TRBV15; weak D call: TRBD1 (6 bases). The CDR3 spells CATSRREGVYTEAFF. The CDR3 DNA follows: TGTGCCACCAGCAGGAGAGAGGGGGTTTACACTGAAGCTTTCTTT.